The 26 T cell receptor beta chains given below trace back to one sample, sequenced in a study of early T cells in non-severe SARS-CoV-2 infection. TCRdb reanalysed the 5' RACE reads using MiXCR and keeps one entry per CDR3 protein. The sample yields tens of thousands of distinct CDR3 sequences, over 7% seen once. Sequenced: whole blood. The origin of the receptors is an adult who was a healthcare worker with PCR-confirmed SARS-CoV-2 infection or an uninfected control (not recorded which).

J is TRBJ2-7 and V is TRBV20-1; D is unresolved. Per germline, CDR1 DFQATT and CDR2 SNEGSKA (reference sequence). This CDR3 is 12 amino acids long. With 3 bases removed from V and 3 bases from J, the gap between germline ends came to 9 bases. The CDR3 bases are TGCAGTGCTAGCGAGGACCGCTACGAGCAGTACTTC. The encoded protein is CSASEDRYEQYF.

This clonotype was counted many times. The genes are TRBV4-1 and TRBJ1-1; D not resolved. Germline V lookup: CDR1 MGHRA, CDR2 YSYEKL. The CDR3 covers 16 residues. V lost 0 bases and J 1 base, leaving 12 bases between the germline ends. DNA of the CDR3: TGCGCCAGCAGCCAAGATCAGTATCGGGCGAACACTGAAGCTTTCTTT. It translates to CASSQDQYRANTEAFF.

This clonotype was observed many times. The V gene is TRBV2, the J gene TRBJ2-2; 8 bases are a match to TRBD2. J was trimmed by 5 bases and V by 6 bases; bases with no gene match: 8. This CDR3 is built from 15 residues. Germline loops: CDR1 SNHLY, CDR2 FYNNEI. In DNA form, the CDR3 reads TGTGCCAGCAGCCGCAATGGACTAGCTACCGGGGAGCTGTTTTTT. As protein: CASSRNGLATGELFF.

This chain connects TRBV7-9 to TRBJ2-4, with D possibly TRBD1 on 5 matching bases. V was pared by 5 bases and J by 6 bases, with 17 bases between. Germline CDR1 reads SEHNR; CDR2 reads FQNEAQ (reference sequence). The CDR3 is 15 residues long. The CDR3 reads CASSPPQAGLNIQYF. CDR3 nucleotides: TGTGCCAGCAGCCCTCCCCAGGCAGGGTTAAACATTCAGTACTTC. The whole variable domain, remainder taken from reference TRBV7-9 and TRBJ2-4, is DTGVSQNPRHKITKRGQNVTFRCDPISEHNRLYWYRQTLGQGPEFLTYFQNEAQLEKSRLLSDRFSAERPKGSFSTLEIQRTEQGDSAMYLCASSPPQAGLNIQYFGAGTRLSVL.

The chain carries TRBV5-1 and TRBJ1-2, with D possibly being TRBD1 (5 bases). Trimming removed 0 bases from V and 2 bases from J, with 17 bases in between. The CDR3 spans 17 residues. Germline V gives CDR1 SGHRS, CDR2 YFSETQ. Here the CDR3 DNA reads TGCGCCAGCAGCTTGGTCCCAGGGTCCTCGAGGAACTATGGCTACACCTTC. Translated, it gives CASSLVPGSSRNYGYTF.

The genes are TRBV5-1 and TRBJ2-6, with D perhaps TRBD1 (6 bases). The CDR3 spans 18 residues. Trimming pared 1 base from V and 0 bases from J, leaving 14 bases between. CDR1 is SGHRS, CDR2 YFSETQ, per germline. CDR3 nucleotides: TGCGCCAGCAGCTTGCCTGGGGGCAGAAGCTCTGGGGCCAACGTCCTGACTTTC. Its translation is CASSLPGGRSSGANVLTF.

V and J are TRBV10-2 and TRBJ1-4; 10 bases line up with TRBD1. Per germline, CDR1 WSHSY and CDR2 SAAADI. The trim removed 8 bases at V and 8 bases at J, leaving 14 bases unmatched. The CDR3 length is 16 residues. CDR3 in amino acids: CASGSGQGIMMEKLFF. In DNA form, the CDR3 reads TGCGCCAGCGGGTCGGGACAGGGGATAATGATGGAAAAACTGTTTTTT.

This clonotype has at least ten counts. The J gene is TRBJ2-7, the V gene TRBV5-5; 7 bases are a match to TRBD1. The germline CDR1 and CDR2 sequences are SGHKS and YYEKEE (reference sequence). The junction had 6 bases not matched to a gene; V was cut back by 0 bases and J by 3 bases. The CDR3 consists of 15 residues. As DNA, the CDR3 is TGTGCCAGCAGCTTGGAAGGGGGCCGTGGCTACGAGCAGTACTTC. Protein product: CASSLEGGRGYEQYF.

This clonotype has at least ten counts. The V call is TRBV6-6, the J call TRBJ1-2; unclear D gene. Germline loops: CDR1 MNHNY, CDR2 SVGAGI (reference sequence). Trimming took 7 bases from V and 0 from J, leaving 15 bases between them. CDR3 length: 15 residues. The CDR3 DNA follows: TGTGCCAGCATGGGTGCGGAGACCGCTAACTATGGCTACACCTTC. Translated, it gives CASMGAETANYGYTF.

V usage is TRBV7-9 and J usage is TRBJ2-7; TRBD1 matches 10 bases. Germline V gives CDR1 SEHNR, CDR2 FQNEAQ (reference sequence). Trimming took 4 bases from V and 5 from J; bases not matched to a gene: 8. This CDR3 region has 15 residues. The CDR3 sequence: CASSSRDRGRNEQYF. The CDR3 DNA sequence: TGTGCCAGCAGCTCCCGGGACAGGGGACGGAACGAGCAGTACTTC. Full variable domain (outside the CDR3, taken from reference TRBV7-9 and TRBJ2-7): DTGVSQNPRHKITKRGQNVTFRCDPISEHNRLYWYRQTLGQGPEFLTYFQNEAQLEKSRLLSDRFSAERPKGSFSTLEIQRTEQGDSAMYLCASSSRDRGRNEQYFGPGTRLTVT.

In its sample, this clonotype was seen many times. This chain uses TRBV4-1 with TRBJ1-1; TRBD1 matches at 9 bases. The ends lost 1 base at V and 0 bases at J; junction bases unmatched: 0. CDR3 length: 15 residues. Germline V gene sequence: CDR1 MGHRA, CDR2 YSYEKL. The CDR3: CASSQGDRVNTEAFF. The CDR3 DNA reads TGCGCCAGCAGCCAAGGGGACAGGGTGAACACTGAAGCTTTCTTT.

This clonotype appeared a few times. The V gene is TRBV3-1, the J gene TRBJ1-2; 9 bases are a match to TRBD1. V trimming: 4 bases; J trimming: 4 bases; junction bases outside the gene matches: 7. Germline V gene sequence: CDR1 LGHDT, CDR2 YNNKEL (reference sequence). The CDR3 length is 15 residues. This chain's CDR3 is CASSPRDRAIYGYTF. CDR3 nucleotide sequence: TGTGCCAGCAGCCCAAGGGACAGGGCTATCTATGGCTACACCTTC.

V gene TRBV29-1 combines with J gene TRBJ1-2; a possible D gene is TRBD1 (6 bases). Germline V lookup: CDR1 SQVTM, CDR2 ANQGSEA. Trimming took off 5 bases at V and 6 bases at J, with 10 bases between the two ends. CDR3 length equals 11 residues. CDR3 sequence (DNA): TGCAGCGTTACAGGGTCCCATGGCTACACCTTC. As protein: CSVTGSHGYTF.

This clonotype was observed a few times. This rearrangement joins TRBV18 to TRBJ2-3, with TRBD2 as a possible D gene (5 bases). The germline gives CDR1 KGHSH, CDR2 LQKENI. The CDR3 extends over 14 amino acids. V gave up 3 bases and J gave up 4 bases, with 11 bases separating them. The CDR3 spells CASSPQTNSDTQYF. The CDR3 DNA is TGTGCCAGCTCACCCCAGACTAACTCAGATACGCAGTATTTT.

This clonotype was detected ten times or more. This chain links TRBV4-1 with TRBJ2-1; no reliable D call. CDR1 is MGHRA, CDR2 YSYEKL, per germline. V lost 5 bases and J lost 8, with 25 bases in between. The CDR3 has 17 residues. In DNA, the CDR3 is TGCGCCAGCAGCACGCCAAAAACACCAATCCCAATCGATGAGCAGTTCTTC. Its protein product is CASSTPKTPIPIDEQFF.

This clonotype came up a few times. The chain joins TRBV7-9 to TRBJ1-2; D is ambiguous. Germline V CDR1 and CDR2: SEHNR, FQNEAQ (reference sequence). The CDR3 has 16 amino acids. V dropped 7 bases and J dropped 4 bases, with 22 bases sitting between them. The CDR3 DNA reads TGTGCCAGCACTTCCCATACCTTCCGGGAAGGCTATGGCTACACCTTC. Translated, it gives CASTSHTFREGYGYTF.

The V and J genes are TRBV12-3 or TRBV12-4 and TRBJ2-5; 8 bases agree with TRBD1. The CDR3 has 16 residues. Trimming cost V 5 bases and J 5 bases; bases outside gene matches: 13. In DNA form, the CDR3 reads TGTGCCAGCAGTACGCCTCGGACAGGGATAGGGGAGACCCAGTACTTC. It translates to CASSTPRTGIGETQYF.

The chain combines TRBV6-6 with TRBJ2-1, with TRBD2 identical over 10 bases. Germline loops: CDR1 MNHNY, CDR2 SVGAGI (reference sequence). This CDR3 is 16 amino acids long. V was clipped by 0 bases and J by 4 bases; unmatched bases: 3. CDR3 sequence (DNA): TGTGCCAGCAGTTACTCTAAACTAGCGGGGTACAATGAGCAGTTCTTC. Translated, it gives CASSYSKLAGYNEQFF.

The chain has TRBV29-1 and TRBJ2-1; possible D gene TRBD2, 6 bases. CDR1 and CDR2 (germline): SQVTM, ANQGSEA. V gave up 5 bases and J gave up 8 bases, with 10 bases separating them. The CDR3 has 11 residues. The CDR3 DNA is TGCAGCGTTTTAGCGGTCGATGAGCAGTTCTTC. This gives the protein CSVLAVDEQFF.

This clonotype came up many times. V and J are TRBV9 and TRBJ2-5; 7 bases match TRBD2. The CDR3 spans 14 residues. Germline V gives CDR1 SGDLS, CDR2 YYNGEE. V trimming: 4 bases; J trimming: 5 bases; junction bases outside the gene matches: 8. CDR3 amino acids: CASSITTSRETQYF. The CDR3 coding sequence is TGTGCCAGCAGCATTACGACTAGCAGGGAGACCCAGTACTTC.

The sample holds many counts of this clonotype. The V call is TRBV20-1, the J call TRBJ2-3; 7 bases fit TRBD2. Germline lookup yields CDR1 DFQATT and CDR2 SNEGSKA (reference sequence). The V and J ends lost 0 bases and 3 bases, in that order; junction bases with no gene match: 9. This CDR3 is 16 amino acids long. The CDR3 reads CSARDPTGGVTDTQYF. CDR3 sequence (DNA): TGCAGTGCTAGAGATCCTACGGGGGGTGTAACAGATACGCAGTATTTT.

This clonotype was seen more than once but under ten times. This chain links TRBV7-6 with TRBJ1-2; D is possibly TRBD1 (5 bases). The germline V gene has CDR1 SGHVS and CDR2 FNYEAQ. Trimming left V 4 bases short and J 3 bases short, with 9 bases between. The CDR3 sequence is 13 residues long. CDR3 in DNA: TGTGCCAGCAGCTCCCCGGGGGACTATGGCTACACCTTC. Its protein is CASSSPGDYGYTF.

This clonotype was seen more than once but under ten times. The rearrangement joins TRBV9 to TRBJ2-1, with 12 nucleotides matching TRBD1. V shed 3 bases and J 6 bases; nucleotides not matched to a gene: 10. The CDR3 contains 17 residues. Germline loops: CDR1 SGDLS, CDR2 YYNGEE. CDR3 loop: CASSATESGQGANEQFF. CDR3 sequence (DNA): TGTGCCAGCAGCGCAACAGAGTCGGGACAGGGGGCCAATGAGCAGTTCTTC.

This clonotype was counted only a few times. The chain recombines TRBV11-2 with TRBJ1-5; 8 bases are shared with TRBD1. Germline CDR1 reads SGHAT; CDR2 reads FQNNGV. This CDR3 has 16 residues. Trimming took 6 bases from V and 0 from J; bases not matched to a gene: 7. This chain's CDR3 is CASSSGQGSSNQPQHF. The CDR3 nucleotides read TGTGCCAGCAGTTCCGGACAGGGCAGTAGCAATCAGCCCCAGCATTTT.

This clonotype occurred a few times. As DNA, the CDR3 is TGTGCCATCAGTGGAGGCTTAGCTCGTTCCTACGAGCAGTACTTC. Its translation: CAISGGLARSYEQYF. This chain connects TRBV10-3 to TRBJ2-7; D call uncertain. Germline values: CDR1 ENHRY, CDR2 SYGVKD. V lost 4 bases and J 1 base, leaving 14 bases between the germline ends. This CDR3 is built from 15 residues.

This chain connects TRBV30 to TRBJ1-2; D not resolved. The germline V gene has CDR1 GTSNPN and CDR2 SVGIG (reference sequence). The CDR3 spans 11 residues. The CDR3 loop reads CAQEGFGGYTF. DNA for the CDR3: TGTGCTCAAGAGGGATTCGGGGGCTACACCTTC.